This T cell receptor beta chain was sequenced in a study of blood T cell repertoires in COVID-19. Study summary: T cells, B-cell-depleted T cells, or PBMCs provided the cDNA or gDNA that served as material.

How the authors handled the data: From reference gene primer amplification, estimates of nucleated cell counts were derived. The table came from immunoSEQ multiplex PCR; TCRdb's copy has only in-frame clones and leaves some out. The D gene and trimming were derived from the DNA, and the V and J assignments and clone size from that table. Among about 200,000 clones listed, more than 70% were seen once. This CDR3 is built from 15 residues. The ends lost 3 bases at V and 6 bases at J; junction bases unmatched: 3. Germline V gene data show CDR1 as MNHEY and CDR2 as SMNVEV (reference sequence). Ages ranged from roughly 18 to 100 years, with residence in about 24 US areas. Donors were grouped by their self-reported clinical history.

This rearrangement joins TRBV27 to TRBJ2-2; 11 nucleotides agree with TRBD2. The source of this sequence is a man in his forties or fifties with acute COVID-19. The sequenced sample consisted of PBMCs or T cells enriched from blood (not recorded which). CDR3 sequence: CASSFQLAGAGELFF. The CDR3 DNA is TGTGCCAGCAGTTTCCAACTAGCGGGAGCCGGGGAGCTGTTTTTT.